This paragraph reports one T cell receptor (beta chain). Data came from immunoSEQ multiplex PCR; TCRdb stores just in-frame clones and leaves some out. The sample gives 150,000 to 200,000 clones, about four fifths of which show up once; around 12% is in the top ten. This sample was included in a study of blood T cell repertoires in COVID-19. This CDR3 contains 13 residues. Trimming shortened V by 1 base and J by 0 bases, and 3 bases separated the two germline ends. CDR1 is SGDLS, CDR2 YYNGEE, per germline. The chain has TRBV9 and TRBJ2-3; D unresolved. The receptor comes from a woman aged 80 or over with COVID-19, enrolled during active disease. Sequenced: peripheral blood. CDR3 protein: CASSVPSTDTQYF. CDR3 nucleotide sequence: TGTGCCAGCAGCGTACCGAGCACAGATACGCAGTATTTT.